This TCR beta chain was captured by sequencing in a study of T cells after yellow fever vaccination. Making TCR cDNA involved 5'RACE template switching, which added UMIs and a universal primer site. TCRdb called the 5' RACE reads again in MiXCR, with one record for every CDR3 protein. The sample lists approximately 550,000 distinct CDR3 sequences, approximately 13% occurring once. The trim removed 5 bases at V and 5 bases at J, leaving 9 bases unmatched. The CDR3 has 14 residues. CDR1 and CDR2 (germline): SEHNR, FQNEAQ (reference sequence). The V call is TRBV7-9, the J call TRBJ2-7, with 7 bases lining up with TRBD2. This clonotype was sampled from a young man who received the YFV17D yellow fever vaccine. Material: PBMCs, obtained on the day of the yellow fever booster vaccination. The CDR3 region has the DNA TGTGCCAGCAGCCCCACGGGAGGTATGAACGAGCAGTACTTC. Translation gives CASSPTGGMNEQYF.